Shown below are 17 T cell receptor beta chains from a single sample sequenced in a study of CD8 T cells in ankylosing spondylitis. Using its own MiXCR run on the 5' RACE reads, TCRdb lists one record per CDR3 protein. Of approximately 440,000 distinct CDR3 sequences in the sample, over 15% were seen once. Study-wide points: It appeared that ankylosing spondylitis blood was characterized by a TCR beta motif of fewer than 10 highly homologous variants.

Their cognate antigens are unknown. Sequenced: blood, either unsorted or a sorted T cell fraction (not recorded which). The receptor set was obtained from a male donor with ankylosing spondylitis.

This clonotype was found a few times. The junction shows a germline mismatch at one end, possibly a read error. The V gene is TRBV11-2, the J gene TRBJ2-7; D remains unclear. There are 17 residues in the CDR3. The germline gives CDR1 SGHAT, CDR2 FQNNGV. This chain's CDR3 is CASSIDPGGALSYEQYF. CDR3 in DNA: TGTGCCAGCAGCATAGACCCGGGCGGAGCTCTCTCCTACGAGCAGTACTTC.

This clonotype was observed many times. CDR3 DNA sequence: TGCAGCGTTGATGGGACAGGGGGAGACTATGGCTACACCTTC. This gives the protein CSVDGTGGDYGYTF. V usage is TRBV29-1 and J usage is TRBJ1-2; 11 bases agree with TRBD1. The J segment lost 3 bases and the V segment lost 3 bases, leaving 3 bases of the junction unmatched. The germline gives CDR1 SQVTM, CDR2 ANQGSEA. The CDR3 loop spans 14 amino acids.

Many counts were recorded for this clonotype. The chain links TRBV12-3 or TRBV12-4 to TRBJ2-3; possible D gene TRBD2, 5 bases. The V and J ends lost 8 bases and 2 bases respectively, with 17 bases between them. This CDR3 is 15 amino acids long. The CDR3 DNA follows: TGTGCCAGCGGACTTACCGGGAAGCCCACAGATACGCAGTATTTT. Its protein product is CASGLTGKPTDTQYF.

This clonotype was counted at least ten times. This rearrangement joins TRBV20-1 to TRBJ2-5; 7 nucleotides match TRBD1. The length of the CDR3 is 13 residues. Looked up from germline, CDR1 is DFQATT and CDR2 is SNEGSKA (reference sequence). After removal of 3 bases from V and 3 bases from J, the junction contained 4 bases not matched to a gene. The CDR3 nucleotides read TGCAGTGCTAGGGGGGACAGAGAAGAGACCCAGTACTTC. Encoded protein: CSARGDREETQYF.

There are a few counts of this clonotype. This rearrangement joins TRBV12-3 or TRBV12-4 to TRBJ2-5, with D uncertain. This CDR3 is 17 amino acids long. Trimming removed 2 bases at V and 1 base at J, with 17 bases between. The DNA of the CDR3 is TGTGCCAGCAGTTTATTTGCTGGAGCCGGGCGCCAAGAGACCCAGTACTTC. Translated: CASSLFAGAGRQETQYF.

The V gene is TRBV29-1, the J gene TRBJ1-2; D is unresolved. This CDR3 region has 15 residues. Germline CDR1 SQVTM, CDR2 ANQGSEA. The V end was cut by 1 base, the J end by 4 bases, with 16 bases between. This CDR3 reads CSVEVRTSTFYGYTF. The CDR3 DNA reads as TGCAGCGTTGAAGTGCGGACTAGTACCTTCTATGGCTACACCTTC.

The J gene is TRBJ2-7, the V gene TRBV5-1; D is tentatively TRBD1 or TRBD2 (5 bases each). Per germline, CDR1 SGHRS and CDR2 YFSETQ. This CDR3 spans 18 amino acids. Trimming cost V 5 bases and J 2 bases, with 26 bases left between them. The CDR3 nucleotides are TGCGCCAGCAGGGATCCCACAAAGCTCGGGACGCCACCCTACGAGCAGTACTTC. It codes for CASRDPTKLGTPPYEQYF.

This clonotype has only a few counts. The rearrangement uses TRBV3-1 and TRBJ2-1; D gene unclear. Germline V gives CDR1 LGHDT, CDR2 YNNKEL (reference sequence). This CDR3 contains 13 residues. The V and J ends lost 2 bases and 5 bases respectively, with 7 bases between them. The CDR3 region has the DNA TGTGCCAGCAGCCAATCCTTAAACAATGAGCAGTTCTTC. It specifies CASSQSLNNEQFF.

This clonotype was detected ten times or more. V is TRBV5-1 and J is TRBJ2-7, with 7 bases that match TRBD1. The CDR3 loop spans 15 amino acids. V shed 0 bases and J 3 bases; nucleotides not matched to a gene: 6. Germline CDR1 is SGHRS and CDR2 is YFSETQ. CDR3 region: CASSLVPGQDYEQYF. As DNA, the CDR3 is TGCGCCAGCAGCTTGGTACCTGGACAGGACTACGAGCAGTACTTC.

Only a few counts were recorded for this clonotype. The CDR3 sequence: CASSPRGQRSGSRNEQFF. CDR3 coding DNA: TGTGCCAGCTCACCAAGGGGGCAGAGGAGCGGGAGTCGCAATGAGCAGTTCTTC. The gene calls are TRBV18 and TRBJ2-1; a weak D match, TRBD2 (8 bases). Per germline, CDR1 KGHSH and CDR2 LQKENI. The CDR3 spans 18 residues. V lost 2 bases and J lost 6, with 23 bases in between.

The genes are TRBV2 and TRBJ2-2; tentatively, D is TRBD1 (6 bases). V gave up 7 bases and J gave up 7 bases, with 19 bases separating them. This CDR3 is 15 amino acids long. Germline V gene sequence: CDR1 SNHLY, CDR2 FYNNEI. The CDR3 DNA reads TGTGCCAGCACCCGAGGGGACAAACCCAGCGGGGAGCTGTTTTTT. It translates to CASTRGDKPSGELFF.

This chain joins TRBV7-3 and TRBJ2-7, with a weak D call TRBD2 (6 bases). This CDR3 comprises 13 residues. Germline CDR1 and CDR2: SGHTA and FQGTGA. The V end was cut by 5 bases, the J end by 7 bases, with 15 bases between. CDR3 in DNA: TGTGCCAGCAGCCCTAACTCCGGAGGGGAGCAGTACTTC. Protein sequence: CASSPNSGGEQYF. Supplemented by reference TRBV7-3 and TRBJ2-7, the full variable domain reads GAGVSQTPSNKVTEKGKYVELRCDPISGHTALYWYRQSLGQGPEFLIYFQGTGAADDSGLPNDRFFAVRPEGSVSTLKIQRTERGDSAVYLCASSPNSGGEQYFGPGTRLTVT.

This chain uses TRBV27 with TRBJ2-7; the D is unclear. CDR3 length: 14 residues. Trimming shortened V by 3 bases and J by 7 bases, and 16 bases separated the two germline ends. Germline V gene lookup returns CDR1 MNHEY and CDR2 SMNVEV (reference sequence). The CDR3 nucleotides are TGTGCCAGCAGTTTTGGCAGTCGCCCCGGGGAGCAGTACTTC. It encodes CASSFGSRPGEQYF.

This clonotype was seen a handful of times. The CDR3 here is CASSSATGDHNEQFF. CDR3 bases: TGTGCCAGCAGCTCCGCGACAGGGGATCACAATGAGCAGTTCTTC. This sequence joins TRBV12-1 and TRBJ2-1; the table calls TRBD1, which could not be checked here. TRBV12-1 counts as a pseudogene. This CDR3 is 15 amino acids long.

The chain recombines TRBV5-1 with TRBJ2-7; either TRBD1 or TRBD2 may fit D (6 bases each). Germline CDR1 and CDR2: SGHRS and YFSETQ. Trimming removed 1 base from V and 5 bases from J, with 16 bases in between. The CDR3 loop spans 15 amino acids. CDR3 residues: CASSLISGGGHEQYF. The CDR3 bases are TGCGCCAGCAGCTTGATTTCTGGAGGGGGGCACGAGCAGTACTTC.

The chain joins TRBV10-3 to TRBJ2-5; D is possibly TRBD2 (6 bases). V was pared by 4 bases and J by 3 bases, with 15 bases between. The length of the CDR3 is 15 residues. Germline CDR1 is ENHRY and CDR2 is SYGVKD. The CDR3 DNA sequence: TGTGCCATCAGTGGGGGTGGAGGGGTCGAAGAGACCCAGTACTTC. Translating it yields CAISGGGGVEETQYF.

The table lists this clonotype with a few counts. This chain links TRBV20-1 with TRBJ1-5; the match to TRBD1 covers 8 bases. Germline V gives CDR1 DFQATT, CDR2 SNEGSKA (reference sequence). V trimming: 3 bases; J trimming: 5 bases; junction bases outside the gene matches: 6. The CDR3 runs to 14 residues. CDR3 region: CSASEDRAHQPQHF. Here the CDR3 DNA reads TGCAGTGCTAGTGAGGACAGGGCCCATCAGCCCCAGCATTTT.